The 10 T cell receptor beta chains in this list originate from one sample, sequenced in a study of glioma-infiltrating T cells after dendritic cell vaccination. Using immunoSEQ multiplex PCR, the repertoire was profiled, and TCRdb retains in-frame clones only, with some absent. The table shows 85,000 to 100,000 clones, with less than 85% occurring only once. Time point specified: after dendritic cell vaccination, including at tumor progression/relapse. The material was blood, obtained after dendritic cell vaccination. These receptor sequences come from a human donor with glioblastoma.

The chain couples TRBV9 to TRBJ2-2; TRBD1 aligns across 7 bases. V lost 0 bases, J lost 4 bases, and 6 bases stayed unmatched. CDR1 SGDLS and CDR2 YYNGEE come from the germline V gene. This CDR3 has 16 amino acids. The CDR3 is CASSVDDRVGTGELFF. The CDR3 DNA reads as TGTGCCAGCAGCGTAGACGACAGGGTGGGCACCGGGGAGCTGTTTTTT.

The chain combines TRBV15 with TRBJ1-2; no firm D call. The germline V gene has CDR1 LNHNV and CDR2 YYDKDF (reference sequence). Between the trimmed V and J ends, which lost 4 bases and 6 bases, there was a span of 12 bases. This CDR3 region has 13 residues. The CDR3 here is CATSKVEGDGYTF. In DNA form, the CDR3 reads TGTGCCACCAGCAAGGTAGAGGGTGATGGCTACACCTTC. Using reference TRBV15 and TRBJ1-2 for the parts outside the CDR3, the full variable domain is DAMVIQNPRYQVTQFGKPVTLSCSQTLNHNVMYWYQQKSSQAPKLLFHYYDKDFNNEADTPDNFQSRRPNTSFCFLDIRSPGLGDTAMYLCATSKVEGDGYTFGSGTRLTVV.

The CDR3 spells CASSEARGTGGDRRGYTF. CDR3 sequence (DNA): TGTGCCAGCAGTGAAGCCCGGGGGACAGGGGGCGATCGTCGAGGCTACACCTTC. The chain combines TRBV2 with TRBJ1-2; TRBD1 aligns across 12 bases. V gave up 0 bases and J gave up 8 bases; unmatched junction bases: 13. CDR3 length: 18 residues. The germline CDR1 and CDR2 sequences are SNHLY and FYNNEI.

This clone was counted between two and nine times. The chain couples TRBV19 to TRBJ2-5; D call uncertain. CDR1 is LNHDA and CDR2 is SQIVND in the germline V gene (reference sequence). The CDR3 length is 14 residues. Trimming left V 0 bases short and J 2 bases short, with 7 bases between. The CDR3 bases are TGTGCCAGTAGTATAGATACCCTACAAGAGACCCAGTACTTC. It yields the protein CASSIDTLQETQYF.

The CDR3 here is CASSLGLAAYNEQFF. In nucleotides, the CDR3 is TGTGCCAGCAGCTTAGGACTAGCGGCCTACAATGAGCAGTTCTTC. This chain uses TRBV7-8 with TRBJ2-1, with 9 positions matching TRBD2. The ends lost 1 base at V and 2 bases at J; junction bases unmatched: 0. Germline-derived CDR1 and CDR2 are SGHVS and FQNEAQ. The CDR3 runs 15 residues. The full variable domain, with the rest looked up from reference TRBV7-8 and TRBJ2-1, is GAGVSQSPRYKVAKRGQDVALRCDPISGHVSLFWYQQALGQGPEFLTYFQNEAQLDKSGLPSDRFFAERPEGSVSTLKIQRTQQEDSAVYLCASSLGLAAYNEQFFGPGTRLTVL.

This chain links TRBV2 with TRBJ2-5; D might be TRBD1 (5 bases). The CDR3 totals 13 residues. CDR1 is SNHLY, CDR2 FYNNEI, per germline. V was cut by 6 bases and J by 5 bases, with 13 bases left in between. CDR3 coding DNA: TGTGCCAGCAGAGACAGTAGTTTCGAGACCCAGTACTTC. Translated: CASRDSSFETQYF.

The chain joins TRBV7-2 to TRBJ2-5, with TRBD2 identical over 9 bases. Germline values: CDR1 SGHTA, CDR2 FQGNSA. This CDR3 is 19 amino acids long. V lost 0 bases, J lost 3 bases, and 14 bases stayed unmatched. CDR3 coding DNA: TGTGCCAGCAGCTTAGCCCTATACGGGAATAGCGGGGGCGAAGAGACCCAGTACTTC. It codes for CASSLALYGNSGGEETQYF.

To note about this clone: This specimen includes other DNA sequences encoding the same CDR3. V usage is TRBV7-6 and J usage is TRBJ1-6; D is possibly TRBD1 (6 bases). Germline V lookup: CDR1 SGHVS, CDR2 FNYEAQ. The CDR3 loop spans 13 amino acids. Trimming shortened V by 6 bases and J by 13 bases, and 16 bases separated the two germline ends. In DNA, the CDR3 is TGTGCCAGCAGGGACAGTAGTTGGTCGCCCCTCCACTTT. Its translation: CASRDSSWSPLHF. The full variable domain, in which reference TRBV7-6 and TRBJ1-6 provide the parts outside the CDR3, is GAGVSQSPRYKVTKRGQDVALRCDPISGHVSLYWYRQALGQGPEFLTYFNYEAQQDKSGLPNDRFSAERPEGSISTLTIQRTEQRDSAMYRCASRDSSWSPLHFGNGTRLTVT.

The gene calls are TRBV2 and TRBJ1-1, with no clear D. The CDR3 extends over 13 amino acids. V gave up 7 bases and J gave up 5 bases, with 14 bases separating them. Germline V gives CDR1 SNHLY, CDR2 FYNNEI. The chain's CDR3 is CASKRAVGTEAFF. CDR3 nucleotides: TGTGCCAGCAAGAGGGCAGTCGGTACTGAAGCTTTCTTT. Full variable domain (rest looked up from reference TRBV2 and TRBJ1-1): EPEVTQTPSHQVTQMGQEVILRCVPISNHLYFYWYRQILGQKVEFLVSFYNNEISEKSEIFDDQFSVERPDGSNFTLKIRSTKLEDSAMYFCASKRAVGTEAFFGQGTRLTVV.

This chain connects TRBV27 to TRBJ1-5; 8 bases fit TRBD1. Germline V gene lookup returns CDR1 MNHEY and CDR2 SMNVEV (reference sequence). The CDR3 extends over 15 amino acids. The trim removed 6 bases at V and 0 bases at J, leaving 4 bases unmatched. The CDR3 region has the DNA TGTGCCAGCAGATGGACAGGGTATAGCAATCAGCCCCAGCATTTT. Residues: CASRWTGYSNQPQHF.